Each of the 21 T cell receptor beta chains below was sequenced from the same sample in a study of blood T cell repertoires in COVID-19. The assay was immunoSEQ multiplex PCR, and TCRdb's table has in-frame clones only and misses some. The profile shows about 190,000 clones, roughly 88% of them singletons. The sample was peripheral blood. These receptors were taken from a woman aged 40 to 50 who had recovered from COVID-19.

The chain joins TRBV19 to TRBJ1-1; 11 nucleotides line up with TRBD1. The CDR3 is 14 amino acids. With 6 bases clipped from V and 5 bases from J, the junction kept 5 bases outside the gene matches. Germline V gene lookup returns CDR1 LNHDA and CDR2 SQIVND (reference sequence). As DNA, the CDR3 is TGTGCCAGTAGGTCGGACAGGGGGCCAACTGAAGCTTTCTTT. Translated: CASRSDRGPTEAFF.

The rearrangement uses TRBV9 and TRBJ2-3, with 13 nucleotides matching TRBD2. CDR3 length: 17 residues. After removal of 0 bases from V and 4 bases from J, the junction contained 5 bases not matched to a gene. Germline V CDR1 and CDR2: SGDLS, YYNGEE. The CDR3 reads CASSVELAGGPADTQYF. The CDR3 DNA reads as TGTGCCAGCAGCGTAGAACTAGCGGGAGGGCCGGCAGATACGCAGTATTTT.

The rearrangement uses TRBV3-1 (or the pseudogene TRBV3-2) and TRBJ1-1; 9 bases are a match to TRBD1. The V gene's germline CDR1 is LGHDT and CDR2 YNNKEL (reference sequence). The CDR3 sequence is 15 residues long. J was trimmed by 5 bases and V by 4 bases; bases with no gene match: 8. The CDR3 sequence: CASSLRGQGNTEAFF. The CDR3 region has the DNA TGTGCCAGCAGCCTTCGCGGACAGGGGAATACTGAAGCTTTCTTT.

In its sample, this clone was seen once. This chain links TRBV11-2 with TRBJ2-3; TRBD2 matches 11 bases. Germline V gene data show CDR1 as SGHAT and CDR2 as FQNNGV. CDR3 length: 15 residues. Trimming removed 2 bases from V and 5 bases from J; junction bases left unmatched: 3. The CDR3 nucleotides read TGTGCCAGCAGCTTACAACTAGCGGGAGAAGATACGCAGTATTTT. Protein: CASSLQLAGEDTQYF.

The V call is TRBV28, the J call TRBJ2-1; D is undetermined. The V end was cut by 4 bases, the J end by 6 bases, with 25 bases between. The germline gives CDR1 MDHEN, CDR2 SYDVKM. CDR3 length: 18 amino acids. CDR3 residues: CASSSPTSASALPNEQFF. The CDR3 DNA follows: TGTGCCAGCAGTTCCCCGACCTCGGCAAGCGCGCTCCCCAATGAGCAGTTCTTC.

On this clone: The germline gene is not matched at one end of the junction; a read error may be the cause. V gene TRBV28 combines with J gene TRBJ2-2, with 9 bases identical to TRBD2. Per the germline V gene, CDR1 is MDHEN and CDR2 is SYDVKM. The CDR3 loop spans 16 amino acids. CDR3 coding DNA: TGTGCCTCAACCCCAGGACTAGCGTGGAACGCCGGGGAGCTGTTTTTT. It translates to CASTPGLAWNAGELFF. The full variable domain, its missing parts supplied by reference TRBV28 and TRBJ2-2, is DVKVTQSSRYLVKRTGEKVFLECVQDMDHENMFWYRQDPGLGLRLIYFSYDVKMKEKGDIPEGYSVSREKKERFSLILESASTNQTSMYLCASTPGLAWNAGELFFGEGSRLTVL.

The V and J genes are TRBV13 and TRBJ2-2, with TRBD1 identical over 8 bases. Trimming at V came to 7 bases and at J to 3 bases, leaving 7 bases not matched to a gene. The CDR3 spans 15 residues. Germline lookup yields CDR1 PRHDT and CDR2 FYEKMQ (reference sequence). The CDR3 loop reads CASNAGGFDTGELFF. The CDR3 bases are TGTGCCAGCAACGCAGGGGGCTTCGACACCGGGGAGCTGTTTTTT.

V and J are TRBV9 and TRBJ2-1; no clear D. With 0 bases removed from V and 10 bases from J, the gap between germline ends came to 11 bases. Germline CDR1 and CDR2: SGDLS and YYNGEE. The CDR3 consists of 13 residues. The CDR3 protein is CASSVASTREQFF. In DNA form, the CDR3 reads TGTGCCAGCAGCGTAGCAAGCACTCGGGAGCAGTTCTTC. The full variable domain, completed using reference TRBV9 and TRBJ2-1, is DSGVTQTPKHLITATGQRVTLRCSPRSGDLSVYWYQQSLDQGLQFLIQYYNGEERAKGNILERFSAQQFPDLHSELNLSSLELGDSALYFCASSVASTREQFFGPGTRLTVL.

The gene calls are TRBV19 and TRBJ2-3, with 16 positions matching TRBD2. CDR3 length: 19 residues. Germline V gene sequence: CDR1 LNHDA, CDR2 SQIVND (reference sequence). With V trimmed by 7 bases and J by 6 bases, 16 bases remained unmatched. CDR3 DNA sequence: TGTGCCAGTACCGGGACCGCGGGACTAGCGGGAGGGGGGCCTGATACGCAGTATTTT. This sequence encodes CASTGTAGLAGGGPDTQYF.

Of note for this clone: The sample contains more than one DNA sequence encoding this CDR3. The DNA of the CDR3 is TGTGCCAGCAGTTTAGGAGGGAGAGAGACCCAGTACTTC. Translated: CASSLGGRETQYF. This chain connects TRBV28 to TRBJ2-5; possibly TRBD2 for D (6 bases). Looked up from germline, CDR1 is MDHEN and CDR2 is SYDVKM. The CDR3 runs to 13 residues. V was clipped by 2 bases and J by 4 bases, with 8 bases between them.

The chain has TRBV5-1 and TRBJ1-1; 7 nucleotides match TRBD1. The CDR3 contains 15 residues. The junction had 9 bases not matched to a gene; V was cut back by 4 bases and J by 3 bases. Germline lookup yields CDR1 SGHRS and CDR2 YFSETQ. The chain's CDR3 is CASSRFRDRDTEAFF. The CDR3 bases are TGCGCCAGCAGCCGCTTCCGGGACAGAGACACTGAAGCTTTCTTT.

This chain connects TRBV12-3 or TRBV12-4 to TRBJ2-7; TRBD1 matches at 7 bases. The CDR3 covers 12 residues. Trimming at V came to 4 bases and at J to 6 bases, leaving 3 bases not matched to a gene. As DNA, the CDR3 is TGTGCCAGCAGTTGGGACAGTGGCGAGCAGTACTTC. Translated: CASSWDSGEQYF.

V gene TRBV28 combines with J gene TRBJ1-1, with D perhaps matching TRBD1 (6 bases). Trimming pared 2 bases from V and 1 base from J, leaving 14 bases between. The CDR3 covers 16 residues. Germline V lookup: CDR1 MDHEN, CDR2 SYDVKM. CDR3 DNA sequence: TGTGCCAGCAGTTTAGGGGGCCGGGGTGAGAACACTGAAGCTTTCTTT. Translation: CASSLGGRGENTEAFF.

The rearrangement uses TRBV4-3 and TRBJ2-5; D gene unclear. Germline CDR1 and CDR2: LGHNA and YSLEER. The CDR3 is 16 amino acids. The ends were cut back, 0 bases at V and 4 bases at J, with 15 bases in the middle. The CDR3 coding sequence is TGCGCCAGCAGCCAAGATCTCGCCCAGGTGGGAGAGACCCAGTACTTC. It specifies CASSQDLAQVGETQYF.

The chain is built from TRBV12-5 and TRBJ1-6; 7 bases agree with TRBD1. The CDR3 covers 18 residues. The ends lost 7 bases at V and 2 bases at J; junction bases unmatched: 14. From germline, CDR1 is LGHNT and CDR2 FRNRAP. The CDR3 protein is CASALVPSTGPYNSPLHF. Here the CDR3 DNA reads TGTGCTAGTGCCCTGGTCCCTTCGACAGGGCCCTATAATTCACCCCTCCACTTT.

This clone has only a few counts. The chain is built from TRBV5-1 and TRBJ1-6, with D unclear. The CDR3 length is 14 residues. The ends were cut back, 0 bases at V and 7 bases at J, with 8 bases in the middle. Per germline, CDR1 SGHRS and CDR2 YFSETQ. As DNA, the CDR3 is TGCGCCAGCAGCTTGGTGGCGGAGAATTCACCCCTCCACTTT. Protein sequence: CASSLVAENSPLHF.

This clone was observed a few times. The rearrangement joins TRBV12-5 to TRBJ2-2; 8 nucleotides agree with TRBD1. V was pared by 5 bases and J by 2 bases, with 1 base of the junction left unmatched. Germline V gene lookup returns CDR1 LGHNT and CDR2 FRNRAP. There are 14 residues in the CDR3. In DNA form, the CDR3 reads TGTGCTAGTGGTGGACAGGGTAACACCGGGGAGCTGTTTTTT. It is translated as CASGGQGNTGELFF.

The rearrangement uses TRBV4-2 and TRBJ2-7; 14 bases agree with TRBD2. The germline V gene has CDR1 LGHNA and CDR2 YNFKEQ. The junction had 11 bases not matched to a gene; V was cut back by 0 bases and J by 7 bases. The CDR3 contains 18 residues. CDR3: CASSQDLPGLAGVGEQYF. The CDR3 DNA is TGTGCCAGCAGCCAAGATCTCCCGGGACTAGCGGGAGTAGGGGAGCAGTACTTC.

The chain couples TRBV5-1 to TRBJ2-3, with D possibly being TRBD1 (7 bases). Germline V gives CDR1 SGHRS, CDR2 YFSETQ. V was pared by 4 bases and J by 0 bases, with 21 bases between. CDR3 length equals 18 residues. The CDR3 DNA reads TGCGCCAGCAGCGCGGGGCGGACAGGCGCAGTTAGCACAGATACGCAGTATTTT. Translating gives CASSAGRTGAVSTDTQYF.

The rearrangement uses TRBV3-1 (or the pseudogene TRBV3-2) and TRBJ2-5; TRBD2 is a possible D gene (6 bases). The CDR3 is 19 amino acids. Trimming took off 4 bases at V and 1 base at J, with 25 bases between the two ends. Per the germline V gene, CDR1 is LGHDT and CDR2 is YNNKEL (reference sequence). CDR3 in DNA: TGTGCCAGCAGCCGAGGAAGGAGGGGCCTGGGAGACAGCCAAGAGACCCAGTACTTC. It yields the protein CASSRGRRGLGDSQETQYF.

Turning to this clone: This may stem from a read error, because a much larger clone lies one nucleotide away. This chain links TRBV2 with TRBJ2-7; a possible D gene is TRBD2 (6 bases). CDR3 length: 15 amino acids. Per the germline V gene, CDR1 is SNHLY and CDR2 is FYNNEI. V was shortened by 3 bases and J by 4 bases, with 16 bases between the two germline ends. The CDR3 DNA follows: TGTGCCAGCAGTGAGAGGACTAACGGGATATACGAGCAGTACTTC. Translated, it gives CASSERTNGIYEQYF.